Listed below are T cell receptor beta chains from one sample, sequenced in a study of molecular identifiers for immune sequencing clone quantification. MiXCR was run by TCRdb on the PCR reads, yielding one entry per CDR3 protein. The sample carries about 640,000 distinct CDR3 sequences, roughly 21% recorded once. The sequenced material came from naive CD8+ T cells from blood, with Jurkat cell RNA spiked in. The receptors were gathered from a human donor in good health. Some libraries in this study had Jurkat cell RNA spiked in. Each CDR3 is given with its conserved first and last residue. D genes are given only for firm matches. Clone size is not always given. Where it is, it says once, few, many or a class for expanded clones.

len,j_gene,abundance,v_gene,d_gene,CDR3nt,CDR3aa
12,TRBJ2-2,few,TRBV12-3/TRBV12-4,.,TGTGCCAGCAGCCCTATGTCCGGGGAGCTGTTTTTT,CASSPMSGELFF
14,TRBJ2-6,many,TRBV6-6,TRBD2,TGTGCCAGCAGTTACGTCGGGGGGTTTAACGTCCTGACTTTC,CASSYVGGFNVLTF
14,TRBJ1-1,.,TRBV5-1,.,TGCGCCAGCAGCGCCCCCGGGGGGGGGGCTGAAGCTTTCTTT,CASSAPGGGAEAFF
16,TRBJ2-5,many,TRBV5-8,TRBD1,TGTGCCAGCAGCTTTGATCAGGGAGGACAGGGAGAGACCCAGTACTTC,CASSFDQGGQGETQYF
15,TRBJ2-7,many,TRBV12-3/TRBV12-4,TRBD1,TGTGCCAGCAGCCAAACCGGGACAGGGGTCGACGAGCAGTACTTC,CASSQTGTGVDEQYF
16,TRBJ1-3,many,TRBV12-3/TRBV12-4,.,TGTGCCAGCAGTCCAGTGGGGTTACCCTCTGGAAACACCATATATTTT,CASSPVGLPSGNTIYF
16,TRBJ2-7,few,TRBV9,TRBD2,TGTGCCAGCAGCGTACTAGCGGGAAACGCGGCGAGCGAGCAGTACTTC,CASSVLAGNAASEQYF
14,TRBJ2-7,.,TRBV6-6,TRBD1,TGTGCCAGCAGTCCTTACAGGGGTGGCTACGAGCAGTACTTC,CASSPYRGGYEQYF
11,TRBJ2-7,many,TRBV6-2/TRBV6-3,.,TGTGCCACCGGGACGGTCTACGAGCAGTACTTC,CATGTVYEQYF
15,TRBJ1-5,.,TRBV19,TRBD1,TGTGCCAGTAGTAATGGACAGGGAGGGTATCAGCCCCAGCATTTT,CASSNGQGGYQPQHF
12,TRBJ2-2,.,TRBV19,.,TGTGCCAGTAGTATGGAGACCGGGGAGCTGTTTTTT,CASSMETGELFF
16,TRBJ2-3,many,TRBV7-6,.,TGTGCCAGCAGCTTAGCGCCGGAAGAGAGCACAGATACGCAGTATTTT,CASSLAPEESTDTQYF
14,TRBJ2-7,.,TRBV7-9,.,TGTGCCAGCAGCTCCGTCACACCAAGCTACGTGCAGTACTTC,CASSSVTPSYVQYF
15,TRBJ2-3,many,TRBV6-2/TRBV6-3,.,TGTGCCAGCAGTTTGGGCATAGCGAGCACAGATACGCAGTATTTT,CASSLGIASTDTQYF
14,TRBJ2-7,many,TRBV7-9,TRBD2,TGTGCCAGCAGCTCGGGACTAAGGCACTACGAGCAGTACTTC,CASSSGLRHYEQYF
13,TRBJ2-7,many,TRBV28,.,TGTGCCAGCAGTTTATCCCGATACTACGAGCAGTACTTC,CASSLSRYYEQYF
13,TRBJ1-1,many,TRBV29-1,TRBD1,TGCAGCGTTGAGGGACAGGGGGACACTGAAGCTTTCTTT,CSVEGQGDTEAFF
13,TRBJ1-3,many,TRBV30,.,TGTGCCTGGGCCTTCTTCTCTGGAAACACCATATATTTT,CAWAFFSGNTIYF
14,TRBJ2-7,many,TRBV5-1,.,TGCGCCAGCAGCTTGGCGGTCTTATCCTACGAGCAGTACTTC,CASSLAVLSYEQYF
14,TRBJ2-7,many,TRBV29-1,TRBD2,TGCAGCGTTGAAGAGGGGCTAGCGGGAGACGAGCAGTACTTC,CSVEEGLAGDEQYF
15,TRBJ2-1,many,TRBV4-1,TRBD2,TGCGCCAGCAGCCAGTCTAGCGGGAGTTACAATGAGCAGTTCTTC,CASSQSSGSYNEQFF
14,TRBJ2-3,many,TRBV20-1,.,TGCAGTGCTAGTTTGACCGATTTGGCAGATACGCAGTATTTT,CSASLTDLADTQYF
17,TRBJ2-3,many,TRBV7-2,.,TGTGCCAGCAGCTTAGAGTACGGGTATACGGGCACAGATACGCAGTATTTT,CASSLEYGYTGTDTQYF
13,TRBJ2-3,many,TRBV29-1,.,TGCAGCGCCGCAGCGGACACCCTCAATACGCAGTATTTT,CSAAADTLNTQYF
14,TRBJ1-5,few,TRBV20-1,.,TGCAGTGCTAGAGTCGGGATGAGCAATCAGCCCCAGCATTTT,CSARVGMSNQPQHF
21,TRBJ2-6,many,TRBV12-3/TRBV12-4,TRBD1,TGTGCCAGCAGTTTAGCGCCGTTGGGTAGGACAGGTAGACCTGGGGCCAACGTCCTGACTTTC,CASSLAPLGRTGRPGANVLTF
17,TRBJ2-2,many,TRBV2,TRBD2,TGTGCCAGCAGTGTGCTAGCGGGGGTTCTCCGTGGCGGGGAGCTGTTTTTT,CASSVLAGVLRGGELFF
17,TRBJ1-6,many,TRBV14,.,TGTGCCAGCAGCCAAGGCCCAGGGAGCTCCTATAATTCACCCCTCCACTTT,CASSQGPGSSYNSPLHF
13,TRBJ2-3,many,TRBV20-1,.,TGCAGTGTCACGGGAGAGGGCACAGATACGCAGTATTTT,CSVTGEGTDTQYF
14,TRBJ2-7,many,TRBV4-3,.,TGCGCCAGCAGCCAAGATCGGGACTCCTACGAGCAGTACTTC,CASSQDRDSYEQYF
15,TRBJ2-4,many,TRBV27,.,TGTGCCAGCAGTTTAGCCCCCGGGACCTTCAACATTCAGTACTTC,CASSLAPGTFNIQYF
15,TRBJ2-5,few,TRBV7-9,.,TGTGCCAGCAGCGCCCGGGACGGAGATGTAGAGACCCAGTACTTC,CASSARDGDVETQYF
15,TRBJ2-3,many,TRBV14,.,TGTGCCAGCAGCCAAGAGGCGTCACTCTCAGATACGCAGTATTTT,CASSQEASLSDTQYF
16,TRBJ1-1,many,TRBV4-3,.,TGCGCCAGCAACGAGAACCCCTTGGGGCTGAACACTGAAGCTTTCTTT,CASNENPLGLNTEAFF
12,TRBJ2-1,many,TRBV28,.,TGTGCCAGCAGTAAACAGTGGAATGAGCAGTTCTTC,CASSKQWNEQFF
14,TRBJ2-1,.,TRBV20-1,TRBD2,TGCAGTGCTATTCGTCTAGCGGAATACAATGAGCAGTTCTTC,CSAIRLAEYNEQFF
14,TRBJ2-7,many,TRBV20-1,TRBD2,TGCAGTGCTGAGAGAGCGGGGGTCACCTACGAGCAGTACTTC,CSAERAGVTYEQYF
13,TRBJ2-5,.,TRBV15,.,TGTGCCACCAGAACGGATACGGGAGAGACCCAGTACTTC,CATRTDTGETQYF
13,TRBJ2-3,many,TRBV14,.,TGTGCCAGCAGCCAAGTTTTGGGGGATACGCAGTATTTT,CASSQVLGDTQYF
16,TRBJ2-7,.,TRBV20-1,.,TGCAGTGCTAGAGACCGGGACGGGACTTCTATTTACGAGCAGTACTTC,CSARDRDGTSIYEQYF
14,TRBJ2-7,few,TRBV19,TRBD2,TGTGCCAGTAGTATGACTAGCGGGGACTACGAGCAGTACTTC,CASSMTSGDYEQYF
15,TRBJ2-3,many,TRBV28,TRBD2,TGTGCCAGCAGTTTACGGGAGGGCGGCACAGATACGCAGTATTTT,CASSLREGGTDTQYF
15,TRBJ1-5,many,TRBV19,.,TGTGCCAGTAGTACAAGACAGGCTAGCAATCAGCCCCAGCATTTT,CASSTRQASNQPQHF
15,TRBJ2-5,many,TRBV11-2,.,TGTGCCAGCACCGACCTCGTACAGATTAGAGAGACCCAGTACTTC,CASTDLVQIRETQYF
14,TRBJ2-2,many,TRBV4-1,.,TGCGCCAGCAGCCAAGTCATTTCCACCGGGGAGCTGTTTTTT,CASSQVISTGELFF
14,TRBJ2-7,few,TRBV7-9,.,TGTGCCAGCAGCTCCCCGACAGAATCCTACGAGCAGTACTTC,CASSSPTESYEQYF
15,TRBJ2-7,few,TRBV20-1,.,TGCAGTGCTACGCAACAGGTCCCCAGCTCCTACGAGCAGTACTTC,CSATQQVPSSYEQYF
13,TRBJ1-6,.,TRBV27,.,TGTGCCAGCAGGCTAGGGACTGCCTCACCCCTCCACTTT,CASRLGTASPLHF
15,TRBJ2-5,.,TRBV7-9,.,TGTGCCAGCAGCTTAGAGCCAGGATACCAAGAGACCCAGTACTTC,CASSLEPGYQETQYF
16,TRBJ2-1,many,TRBV2,TRBD2,TGTGCCAGCAGTAATCCGGGACTAGCGGGGGTTAATGAGCAGTTCTTC,CASSNPGLAGVNEQFF
15,TRBJ1-6,many,TRBV9,.,TGTGCCAGCAGCGTCGGGGTTATGGATAATTCACCCCTCCACTTT,CASSVGVMDNSPLHF
15,TRBJ2-7,few,TRBV27,.,TGTGCCAGCAGTACCTTGAAACAGACCTTTTACGAGCAGTACTTC,CASSTLKQTFYEQYF
14,TRBJ2-7,many,TRBV21-1,.,TGTGCCAGCAGCAAAAACGCCGGGGTTAAGGAGCAGTACTTC,CASSKNAGVKEQYF